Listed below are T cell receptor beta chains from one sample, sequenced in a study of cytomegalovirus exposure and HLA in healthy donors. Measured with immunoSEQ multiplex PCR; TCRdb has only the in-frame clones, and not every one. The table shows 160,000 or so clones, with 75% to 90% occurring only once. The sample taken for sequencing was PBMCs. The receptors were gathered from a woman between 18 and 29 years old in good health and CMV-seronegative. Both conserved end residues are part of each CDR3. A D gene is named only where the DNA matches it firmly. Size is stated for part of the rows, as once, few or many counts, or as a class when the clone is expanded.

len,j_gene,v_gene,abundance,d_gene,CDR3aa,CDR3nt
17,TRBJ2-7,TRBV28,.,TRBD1,CASSVEPHRGESYEQYF,TGTGCCAGCAGTGTGGAGCCTCACAGGGGAGAGTCCTACGAGCAGTACTTC
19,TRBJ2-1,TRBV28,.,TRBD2,CASSPPASGGGLHYNEQFF,TGTGCCAGCAGTCCCCCCGCTAGCGGGGGGGGCCTCCATTACAATGAGCAGTTCTTC
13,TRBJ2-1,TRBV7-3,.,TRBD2,CASSFGTSGKQFF,TGTGCCAGCAGCTTCGGGACTAGCGGAAAGCAGTTCTTC
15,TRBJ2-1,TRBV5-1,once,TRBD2,CASSLYQREDGEQFF,TGCGCCAGCAGCTTGTACCAGCGGGAGGACGGTGAGCAGTTCTTC
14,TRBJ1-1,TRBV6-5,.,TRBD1,CASSARTGNTEAFF,TGTGCCAGCAGTGCGCGGACAGGGAACACTGAAGCTTTCTTT
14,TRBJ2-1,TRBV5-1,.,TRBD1,CASSLAEGADEQFF,TGCGCCAGCAGCTTGGCCGAGGGGGCGGATGAGCAGTTCTTC
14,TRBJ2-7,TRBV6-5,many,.,CASSYGGHSYEQYF,TGTGCCAGCAGTTACGGGGGCCACTCCTACGAGCAGTACTTC
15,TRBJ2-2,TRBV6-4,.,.,CASQQEQGSTGELFF,TGTGCCTCCCAGCAGGAACAAGGGAGCACCGGGGAGCTGTTTTTT
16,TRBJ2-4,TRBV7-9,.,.,CASSLWGERLKYIQYF,TGTGCCAGCAGCTTATGGGGGGAGCGACTGAAATACATTCAGTACTTC
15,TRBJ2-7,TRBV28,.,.,CASSFGRLLSYEQYF,TGTGCCAGCAGTTTCGGCAGGCTCCTCTCCTACGAGCAGTACTTC
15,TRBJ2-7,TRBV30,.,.,CAWSVPGGTLNEQYF,TGTGCCTGGAGTGTACCCGGGGGTACCCTCAACGAGCAGTACTTC
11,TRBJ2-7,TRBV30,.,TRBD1,CAWGQGNEQYF,TGTGCCTGGGGACAGGGGAACGAGCAGTACTTC
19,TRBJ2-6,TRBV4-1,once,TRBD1,CASSQGGRGYPAGANVLTF,TGCGCCAGCAGCCAAGGCGGCAGGGGGTACCCTGCTGGGGCCAACGTCCTGACTTTC
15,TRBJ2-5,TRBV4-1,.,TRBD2,CASSQDASGGPSSDF,TGCGCCAGCAGCCAAGATGCTAGCGGGGGCCCGTCCTCGGACTTC
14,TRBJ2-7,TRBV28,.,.,CASSLSGEAYEQYF,TGTGCCAGCAGTTTATCCGGAGAGGCCTACGAGCAGTACTTC